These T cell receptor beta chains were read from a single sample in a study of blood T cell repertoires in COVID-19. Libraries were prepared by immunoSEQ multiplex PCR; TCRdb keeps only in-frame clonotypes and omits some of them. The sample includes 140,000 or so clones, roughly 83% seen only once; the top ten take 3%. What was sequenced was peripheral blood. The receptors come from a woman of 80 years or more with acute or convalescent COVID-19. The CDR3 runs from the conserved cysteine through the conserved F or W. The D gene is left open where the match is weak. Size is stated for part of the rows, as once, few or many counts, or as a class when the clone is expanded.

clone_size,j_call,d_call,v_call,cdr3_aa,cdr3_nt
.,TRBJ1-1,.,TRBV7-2,CASSPYPRKVNTEAFF,TGTGCCAGCAGTCCCTACCCCAGGAAGGTGAACACTGAAGCTTTCTTT
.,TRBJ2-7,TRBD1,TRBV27,CASSLTGAPYEQYF,TGTGCCAGCAGCCTGACAGGGGCCCCCTACGAGCAGTACTTC
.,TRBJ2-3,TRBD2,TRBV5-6,CASSSGLADTDTQYF,TGTGCCAGCAGCTCAGGACTAGCGGACACAGATACGCAGTATTTT
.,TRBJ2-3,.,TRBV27,CASSLRARDTDTQYF,TGTGCCAGCAGTTTACGAGCCCGCGACACAGATACGCAGTATTTT
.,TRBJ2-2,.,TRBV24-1,CATSDLRGTGELFF,TGTGCCACCAGTGATTTAAGGGGGACCGGGGAGCTGTTTTTT
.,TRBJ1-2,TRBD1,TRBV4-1,CASSQEQGQTGYTF,TGCGCCAGCAGCCAAGAACAGGGGCAAACTGGCTACACCTTC
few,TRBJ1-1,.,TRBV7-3,CASSLDGGSGEAFF,TGTGCCAGCAGCTTGGATGGGGGCTCTGGGGAAGCTTTCTTT
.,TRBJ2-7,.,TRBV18,CASSQLADFYEQYF,TGTGCCAGCTCACAGCTCGCCGACTTCTACGAGCAGTACTTC
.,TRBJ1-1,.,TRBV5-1,CASSFYGQLNTEAFF,TGCGCCAGCAGCTTCTACGGACAGCTGAACACTGAAGCTTTCTTT
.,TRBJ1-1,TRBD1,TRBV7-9,CASTDNWGQGGRTEAFF,TGTGCCAGCACGGACAACTGGGGACAGGGAGGAAGGACTGAAGCTTTCTTT
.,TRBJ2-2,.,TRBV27,CASRRPQGGGSTGELFF,TGTGCCAGCCGCCGCCCACAGGGAGGGGGGAGTACCGGGGAGCTGTTTTTT
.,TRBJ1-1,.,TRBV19,CASSIYSRNTEAFF,TGTGCCAGTAGTATATACAGCCGGAACACTGAAGCTTTCTTT
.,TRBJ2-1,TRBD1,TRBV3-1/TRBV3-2,CASSHRRGGGYNEQFF,TGTGCCAGCAGCCATAGGCGAGGGGGCGGCTACAATGAGCAGTTCTTC
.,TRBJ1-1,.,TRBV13,CASSRTRTEAFF,TGTGCCAGCAGTCGGACTCGAACTGAAGCTTTCTTT
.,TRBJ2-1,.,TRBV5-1,CASSLAVGSYEQFF,TGCGCCAGCAGCTTGGCGGTGGGTAGCTATGAGCAGTTCTTC
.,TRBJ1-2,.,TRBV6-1,CASSEADSDYGYTF,TGTGCCAGCAGTGAGGCGGACAGCGACTATGGCTACACCTTC
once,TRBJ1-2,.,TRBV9,CASSAYGDIGVYTF,TGTGCCAGCAGCGCCTATGGGGATATAGGGGTCTACACCTTC
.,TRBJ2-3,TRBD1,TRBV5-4,CASRPDRAQDTQYF,TGTGCCAGCCGACCGGACAGGGCGCAAGATACGCAGTATTTT
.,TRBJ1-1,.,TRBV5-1,CASREGRINTEAFF,TGCGCCAGCAGGGAGGGACGGATAAACACTGAAGCTTTCTTT
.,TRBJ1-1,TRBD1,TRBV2,CASKGQGNTEAFF,TGTGCCAGCAAGGGACAGGGGAACACTGAAGCTTTCTTT
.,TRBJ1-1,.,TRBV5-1,CASSLAGEDTEAFF,TGCGCCAGCAGCTTGGCCGGGGAGGACACTGAAGCTTTCTTT
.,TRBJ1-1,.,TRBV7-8,CASSPLRGEDTEAFF,TGTGCCAGCAGCCCCCTAAGGGGCGAGGACACTGAAGCTTTCTTT
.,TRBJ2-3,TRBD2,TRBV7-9,CASSLANTQAGGTADTQYF,TGTGCCAGCAGCTTAGCGAATACACAAGCGGGGGGCACCGCCGATACGCAGTATTTT
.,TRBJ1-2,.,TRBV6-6,CASKPTREGGYTF,TGTGCCAGCAAACCTACACGGGAGGGTGGCTACACCTTC
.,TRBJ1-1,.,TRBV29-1,CSIAEGGTEAFF,TGCAGCATTGCGGAGGGAGGGACTGAAGCTTTCTTT
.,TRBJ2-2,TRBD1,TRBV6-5,CASMRGQGAGELFF,TGTGCCAGCATGAGGGGACAGGGGGCCGGGGAGCTGTTTTTT
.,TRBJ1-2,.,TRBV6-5,CASTTGGSYGYTF,TGTGCCAGCACCACGGGGGGGTCTTATGGCTACACCTTC
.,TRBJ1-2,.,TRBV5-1,CASSLGPGAEGKGYTF,TGCGCCAGCAGCTTGGGGCCAGGTGCGGAGGGGAAAGGCTACACCTTC
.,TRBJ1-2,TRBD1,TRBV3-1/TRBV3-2,CASSPNRGAVVYTF,TGTGCCAGCAGCCCTAACAGGGGTGCGGTAGTCTACACCTTC
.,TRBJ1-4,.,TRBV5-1,CASSRAGTNEKLFF,TGCGCCAGCAGCCGTGCAGGAACTAATGAAAAACTGTTTTTT
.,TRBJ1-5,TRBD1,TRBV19,CASSIGTGVNQPQHF,TGTGCCAGTAGTATTGGGACAGGGGTTAATCAGCCCCAGCATTTT
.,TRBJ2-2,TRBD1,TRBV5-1,CASSPQDRGNTGELFF,TGCGCCAGCAGCCCGCAGGACAGGGGGAACACCGGGGAGCTGTTTTTT
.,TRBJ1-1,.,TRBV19,CASSIRWNTEAFF,TGTGCCAGTAGTATACGGTGGAACACTGAAGCTTTCTTT
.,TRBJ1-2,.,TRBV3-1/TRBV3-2,CASSQVEGLNYGYTF,TGTGCCAGCAGCCAAGTGGAGGGACTTAACTATGGCTACACCTTC
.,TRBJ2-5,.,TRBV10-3,CAISESQASARTQYF,TGTGCCATCAGTGAGTCTCAGGCTAGCGCTAGGACCCAGTACTTC
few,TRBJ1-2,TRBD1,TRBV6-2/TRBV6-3,CASSSPGQGGYGYTF,TGTGCCAGCAGTTCTCCGGGACAGGGGGGGTACGGCTACACCTTC
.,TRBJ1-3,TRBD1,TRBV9,CASSVGGTGRNTIYF,TGTGCCAGCAGCGTAGGGGGGACAGGGAGGAACACCATATATTTT
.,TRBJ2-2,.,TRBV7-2,CASSLVWATGELFF,TGTGCCAGCAGCTTAGTGTGGGCCACCGGGGAGCTGTTTTTT
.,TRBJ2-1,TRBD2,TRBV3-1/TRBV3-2,CASSQDKWASGLSYNEQFF,TGTGCCAGCAGCCAAGATAAATGGGCTAGCGGGCTGTCCTACAATGAGCAGTTCTTC
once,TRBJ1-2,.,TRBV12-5,CASGLEARGYTF,TGTGCTAGTGGTTTGGAGGCCAGGGGCTACACCTTC
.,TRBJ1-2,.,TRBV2,CASSEAQARTNYGYTF,TGTGCCAGCAGTGAAGCGCAGGCCCGCACTAACTATGGCTACACCTTC
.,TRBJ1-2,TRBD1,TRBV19,CASSIAATGEAYGYTF,TGTGCCAGTAGTATAGCGGCGACAGGGGAGGCCTATGGCTACACCTTC
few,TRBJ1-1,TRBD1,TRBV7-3,CASSPQGARYTEAFF,TGTGCCAGCAGCCCACAGGGGGCAAGGTACACTGAAGCTTTCTTT
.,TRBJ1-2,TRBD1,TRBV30,CAWWRDRGNSYTF,TGTGCCTGGTGGAGGGACAGGGGTAACAGCTACACCTTC
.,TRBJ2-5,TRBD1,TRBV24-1,CATSDPRTGPQETQYF,TGTGCCACCAGTGATCCACGGACAGGACCCCAAGAGACCCAGTACTTC
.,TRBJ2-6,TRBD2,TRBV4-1,CASSSDKSGGGSGANVLTF,TGCGCCAGCAGCTCTGATAAAAGCGGGGGCGGGTCTGGGGCCAACGTCCTGACTTTC
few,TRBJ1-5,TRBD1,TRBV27,CASSSVWTGDRQPQHF,TGTGCCAGCAGTTCAGTGTGGACAGGGGATCGTCAGCCCCAGCATTTT
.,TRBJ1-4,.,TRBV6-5,CASSRGLEDEKLFF,TGTGCCAGCAGTCGAGGACTCGAGGATGAAAAACTGTTTTTT
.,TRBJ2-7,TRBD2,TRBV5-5,CASSDGRGLALSYEQYF,TGTGCCAGCAGCGACGGCCGGGGACTAGCCCTCTCCTACGAGCAGTACTTC
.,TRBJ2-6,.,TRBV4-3,CASSPDFGANVLTF,TGCGCCAGCAGCCCCGACTTTGGGGCCAACGTCCTGACTTTC
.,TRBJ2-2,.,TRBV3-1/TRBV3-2,CASSQVEGAGELFF,TGTGCCAGCAGCCAAGTCGAGGGAGCCGGGGAGCTGTTTTTT
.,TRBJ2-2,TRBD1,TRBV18,CASSGTGIGELFF,TGTGCCAGCTCAGGGACAGGGATCGGGGAGCTGTTTTTT
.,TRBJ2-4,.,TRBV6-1,CASSEMSHSSWYF,TGTGCCAGCAGTGAAATGTCCCACTCTAGTTGGTACTTC
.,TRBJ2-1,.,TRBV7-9,CASSLVLRNEQFF,TGTGCCAGCAGCTTAGTTTTGAGGAATGAGCAGTTCTTC